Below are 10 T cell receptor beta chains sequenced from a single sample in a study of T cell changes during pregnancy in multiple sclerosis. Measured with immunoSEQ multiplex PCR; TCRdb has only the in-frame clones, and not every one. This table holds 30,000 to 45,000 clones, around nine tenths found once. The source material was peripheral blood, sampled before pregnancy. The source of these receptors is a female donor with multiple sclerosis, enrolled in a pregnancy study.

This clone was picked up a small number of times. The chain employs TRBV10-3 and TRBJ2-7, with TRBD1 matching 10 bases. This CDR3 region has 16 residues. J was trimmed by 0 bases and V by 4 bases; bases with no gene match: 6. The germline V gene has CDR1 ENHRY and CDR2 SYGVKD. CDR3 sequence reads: CAISGTGTGVSYEQYF. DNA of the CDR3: TGTGCCATCAGTGGTACCGGGACAGGGGTCTCCTACGAGCAGTACTTC.

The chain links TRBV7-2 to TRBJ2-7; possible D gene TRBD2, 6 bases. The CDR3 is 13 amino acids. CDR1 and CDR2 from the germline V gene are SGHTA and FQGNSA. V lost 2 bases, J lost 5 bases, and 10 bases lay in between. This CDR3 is CASSLRGGDEQYF. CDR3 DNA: TGTGCCAGCAGCTTACGGGGAGGAGACGAGCAGTACTTC.

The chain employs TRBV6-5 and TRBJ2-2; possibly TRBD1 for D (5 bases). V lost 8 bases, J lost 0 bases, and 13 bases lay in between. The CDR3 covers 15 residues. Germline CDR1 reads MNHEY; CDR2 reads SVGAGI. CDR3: CASRFDSPNTGELFF. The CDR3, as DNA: TGTGCCAGCCGTTTCGACAGCCCGAACACCGGGGAGCTGTTTTTT.

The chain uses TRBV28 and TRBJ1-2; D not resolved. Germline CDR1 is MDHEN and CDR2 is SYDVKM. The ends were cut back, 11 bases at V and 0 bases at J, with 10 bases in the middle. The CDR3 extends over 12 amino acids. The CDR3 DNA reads TGTGCCGGCTACGGAGCTAACTATGGCTACACCTTC. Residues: CAGYGANYGYTF.

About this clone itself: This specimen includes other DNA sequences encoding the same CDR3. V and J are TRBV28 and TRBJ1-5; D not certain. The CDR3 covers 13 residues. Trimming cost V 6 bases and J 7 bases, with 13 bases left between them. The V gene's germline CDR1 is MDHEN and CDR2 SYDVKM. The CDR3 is CASSLATGQPQHF. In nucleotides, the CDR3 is TGTGCCAGCAGCCTAGCTACGGGACAGCCCCAGCATTTT.

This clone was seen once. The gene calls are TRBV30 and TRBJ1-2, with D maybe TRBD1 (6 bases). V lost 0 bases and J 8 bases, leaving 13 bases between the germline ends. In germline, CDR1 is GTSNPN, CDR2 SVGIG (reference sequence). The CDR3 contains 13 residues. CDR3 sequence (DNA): TGTGCCTGGAGTGTAGCGCCAGGGGTAGGCTACACCTTC. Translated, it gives CAWSVAPGVGYTF.

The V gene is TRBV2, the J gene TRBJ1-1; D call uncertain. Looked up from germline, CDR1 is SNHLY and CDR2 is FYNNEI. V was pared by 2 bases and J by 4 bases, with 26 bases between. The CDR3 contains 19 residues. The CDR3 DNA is TGTGCCAGCAGTGAAATAGCGGCAGCTTCTTTCCCCTCTTCCACTGAAGCTTTCTTT. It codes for CASSEIAAASFPSSTEAFF.

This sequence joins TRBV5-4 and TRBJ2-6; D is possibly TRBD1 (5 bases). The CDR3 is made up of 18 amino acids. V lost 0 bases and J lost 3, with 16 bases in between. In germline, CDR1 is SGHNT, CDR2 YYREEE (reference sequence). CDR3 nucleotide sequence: TGTGCCAGCAGCTTGGGTGCGACAGTCGGCGGTGGGGCCAACGTCCTGACTTTC. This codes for CASSLGATVGGGANVLTF. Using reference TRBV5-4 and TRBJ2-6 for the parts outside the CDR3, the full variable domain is ETGVTQSPTHLIKTRGQQVTLRCSSQSGHNTVSWYQQALGQGPQFIFQYYREEENGRGNFPPRFSGLQFPNYSSELNVNALELDDSALYLCASSLGATVGGGANVLTFGAGSRLTVL.

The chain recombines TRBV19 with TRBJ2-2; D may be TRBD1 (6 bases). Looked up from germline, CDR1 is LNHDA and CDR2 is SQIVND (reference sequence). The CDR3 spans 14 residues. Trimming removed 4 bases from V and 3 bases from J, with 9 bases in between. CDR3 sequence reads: CASSTGDDTGELFF. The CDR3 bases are TGTGCCAGTAGTACAGGGGACGACACCGGGGAGCTGTTTTTT.

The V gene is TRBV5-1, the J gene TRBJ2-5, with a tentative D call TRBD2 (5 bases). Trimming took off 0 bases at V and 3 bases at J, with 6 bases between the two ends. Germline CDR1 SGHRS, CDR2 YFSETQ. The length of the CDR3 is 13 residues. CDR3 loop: CASSLGTEETQYF. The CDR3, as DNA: TGCGCCAGCAGCTTGGGGACTGAAGAGACCCAGTACTTC.